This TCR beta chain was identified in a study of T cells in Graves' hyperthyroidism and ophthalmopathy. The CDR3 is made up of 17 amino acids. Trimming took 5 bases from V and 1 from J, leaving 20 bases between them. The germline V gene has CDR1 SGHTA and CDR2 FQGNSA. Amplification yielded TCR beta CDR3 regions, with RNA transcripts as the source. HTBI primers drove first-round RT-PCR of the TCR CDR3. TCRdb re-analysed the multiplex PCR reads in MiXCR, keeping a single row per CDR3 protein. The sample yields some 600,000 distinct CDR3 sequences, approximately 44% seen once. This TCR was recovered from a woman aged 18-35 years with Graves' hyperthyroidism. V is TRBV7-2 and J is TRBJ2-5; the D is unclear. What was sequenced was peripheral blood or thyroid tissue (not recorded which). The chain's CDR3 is CASSTRRKTLGQETQYF. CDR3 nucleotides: TGTGCCAGCAGCACCCGTAGAAAGACGTTGGGCCAAGAGACCCAGTACTTC.